The table lists the clone carrying this TCR beta chain with many counts. Its matching antigen is unknown. CDR1 and CDR2 from the germline V gene are SGHRS and YFSETQ. Trimming cost V 4 bases and J 2 bases, with 17 bases left between them. The CDR3 is made up of 16 amino acids. The sample comes from a study of CD8 T cells in ankylosing spondylitis. Libraries of TCR beta came from quantitative 5'-RACE with molecular barcodes. TCRdb processed the 5' RACE reads anew with MiXCR; each CDR3 protein has one entry. The table lists fewer than 400,000 distinct CDR3 sequences, 8% of them singletons. Study-wide points: Disease-linked clones were found to be CD8+ and relatively rare in peripheral blood. Blood of patients with ankylosing spondylitis appeared to be characterized by a TCR beta motif of several highly homologous variants.

This TCR was sampled from a male donor with ankylosing spondylitis. The sequencing input was blood, either unsorted or a sorted T cell fraction (not recorded which). The chain carries TRBV5-1 and TRBJ2-3; D possibly corresponds to TRBD2 (6 bases). CDR3 coding DNA: TGCGCCAGCAGCGGGGCTAGCGCCCCGTCCACAGATACGCAGTATTTT. Its translation: CASSGASAPSTDTQYF.